A single sample gave rise to the 13 T cell receptor beta chains below, sequenced in a study of T-cell memory formation after mild COVID-19. TCRdb passed the 5' RACE reads through MiXCR, listing each CDR3 protein once. The data show around 140,000 distinct CDR3 sequences, about a fifth seen once. Material: PBMCs or a T cell subset sorted from them (not recorded which). These receptors were collected from an adult woman who had mild COVID-19 (a few samples of this study predate the infection). Cell type and time point are not known.

V is TRBV5-1 and J is TRBJ2-2; D not certain. Trimming removed 0 bases from V and 4 bases from J, with 10 bases in between. The CDR3 contains 15 residues. The germline gives CDR1 SGHRS, CDR2 YFSETQ. CDR3 bases: TGCGCCAGCAGCTTGGCATGGACGAGCACCGGGGAGCTGTTTTTT. It translates to CASSLAWTSTGELFF.

This clonotype showed up just a few times. V is TRBV20-1 and J is TRBJ1-1; D perhaps matches TRBD1 (5 bases). The CDR3 spans 14 residues. Trimming took off 2 bases at V and 1 base at J, with 11 bases between the two ends. Germline loops: CDR1 DFQATT, CDR2 SNEGSKA (reference sequence). The DNA for the CDR3 is TGCAGTGCTAGAATAGGGGCCAGGAACACTGAAGCTTTCTTT. Translating it yields CSARIGARNTEAFF.

The chain has TRBV24-1 and TRBJ1-1, with 7 bases identical to TRBD1. The CDR3 is 15 amino acids. Germline V CDR1 and CDR2: KGHDR, SFDVKD. Trimming took 4 bases from V and 1 from J; bases not matched to a gene: 5. The CDR3 bases are TGTGCCACCAGTGACTCGGGACAGTCGAACACTGAAGCTTTCTTT. Its protein is CATSDSGQSNTEAFF.

The chain couples TRBV3-1 to TRBJ2-2; D remains unclear. Trimming shortened V by 5 bases and J by 4 bases, and 8 bases separated the two germline ends. Germline V gives CDR1 LGHDT, CDR2 YNNKEL (reference sequence). The CDR3 has 13 residues. The DNA for the CDR3 is TGTGCCAGCAGCAGACACGTCACCGGGGAGCTGTTTTTT. It specifies CASSRHVTGELFF.

V usage is TRBV7-3 and J usage is TRBJ2-7, with a weak D call TRBD1 (5 bases). Germline assignment: CDR1 SGHTA and CDR2 FQGTGA. Trimming pared 8 bases from V and 6 bases from J, leaving 20 bases between. The CDR3 has 14 amino acids. This chain's CDR3 is CASARADLTAEQYF. Written as DNA, the CDR3 is TGTGCCAGCGCCAGGGCGGATCTGACGGCCGAGCAGTACTTC.

The chain recombines TRBV5-1 with TRBJ1-4, with no clear D. This CDR3 region has 12 residues. CDR1 and CDR2 (germline): SGHRS, YFSETQ. Trimming removed 4 bases at V and 4 bases at J, with 5 bases between. Here the CDR3 DNA reads TGCGCCAGCAGCCCCGATAATGAAAAACTGTTTTTT. It yields the protein CASSPDNEKLFF.

The table lists this clonotype with a few counts. The chain uses TRBV7-8 and TRBJ2-3; no reliable D call. Germline values: CDR1 SGHVS, CDR2 FQNEAQ. This CDR3 has 15 residues. V dropped 1 base and J dropped 2 bases, with 10 bases sitting between them. CDR3 sequence (DNA): TGTGCCAGCAGCTTAGGGAGCGACTTCACAGATACGCAGTATTTT. It translates to CASSLGSDFTDTQYF.

This clonotype was counted between two and nine times. The chain uses TRBV5-1 and TRBJ2-7; 14 bases are a match to TRBD2. There are 15 residues in the CDR3. V dropped 3 bases and J dropped 6; count of bases not matched to a gene: 5. Germline CDR1 and CDR2: SGHRS and YFSETQ. The CDR3: CASSSTSGRAGEQYF. CDR3 coding DNA: TGCGCCAGCAGCTCGACTAGCGGGAGGGCCGGCGAGCAGTACTTC. The full variable domain, its missing parts supplied by reference TRBV5-1 and TRBJ2-7, is KAGVTQTPRYLIKTRGQQVTLSCSPISGHRSVSWYQQTPGQGLQFLFEYFSETQRNKGNFPGRFSGRQFSNSRSEMNVSTLELGDSALYLCASSSTSGRAGEQYFGPGTRLTVT.

The chain combines TRBV10-3 with TRBJ1-5; 7 nucleotides line up with TRBD1. Germline V gene data show CDR1 as ENHRY and CDR2 as SYGVKD. The CDR3 is made up of 16 amino acids. Trimming removed 3 bases from V and 2 bases from J; junction bases left unmatched: 7. In DNA form, the CDR3 reads TGTGCCATCAGTGATCGAGGGGGCATAGGCAATCAGCCCCAGCATTTT. Translating gives CAISDRGGIGNQPQHF.

This clonotype has more than one count but fewer than ten. The rearrangement uses TRBV12-3 or TRBV12-4 and TRBJ1-2; 8 bases map to TRBD1. Germline trimming cut 1 base from V and 8 bases from J; bases unmatched to any gene: 3. The CDR3 sequence is 13 residues long. CDR3 sequence (DNA): TGTGCCAGCAGTTTAGGGACAGGGAACGGCTACACCTTC. This translates into CASSLGTGNGYTF.

This clonotype was detected a few times. The J gene is TRBJ2-2, the V gene TRBV4-3, with TRBD2 matching 7 bases. The germline CDR1 and CDR2 sequences are LGHNA and YSLEER. With 4 bases clipped from V and 2 bases from J, the junction kept 7 bases outside the gene matches. There are 16 residues in the CDR3. As DNA, the CDR3 is TGCGCCAGCAGCCGTGGGGAGGGCCTAAACACCGGGGAGCTGTTTTTT. It is translated as CASSRGEGLNTGELFF.

This clonotype was picked up a small number of times. The chain joins TRBV2 to TRBJ2-2; a weak D match, TRBD2 (6 bases). The CDR3 length is 16 residues. From germline, CDR1 is SNHLY and CDR2 FYNNEI. The V end was cut by 5 bases, the J end by 5 bases, with 18 bases between. CDR3 nucleotide sequence: TGTGCCAGCAGTCTTCTCATTCGACTAGGAACCGGGGAGCTGTTTTTT. Translated: CASSLLIRLGTGELFF.

The V and J genes are TRBV5-1 and TRBJ2-2; TRBD1 matches at 7 bases. This CDR3 spans 15 amino acids. V shed 5 bases, J shed 2 bases, and the junction held 6 bases outside the gene matches. CDR1 and CDR2 from the germline V gene are SGHRS and YFSETQ. This CDR3 is CASRTGTVNTGELFF. The CDR3 DNA reads TGCGCCAGCAGGACCGGGACAGTAAACACCGGGGAGCTGTTTTTT.